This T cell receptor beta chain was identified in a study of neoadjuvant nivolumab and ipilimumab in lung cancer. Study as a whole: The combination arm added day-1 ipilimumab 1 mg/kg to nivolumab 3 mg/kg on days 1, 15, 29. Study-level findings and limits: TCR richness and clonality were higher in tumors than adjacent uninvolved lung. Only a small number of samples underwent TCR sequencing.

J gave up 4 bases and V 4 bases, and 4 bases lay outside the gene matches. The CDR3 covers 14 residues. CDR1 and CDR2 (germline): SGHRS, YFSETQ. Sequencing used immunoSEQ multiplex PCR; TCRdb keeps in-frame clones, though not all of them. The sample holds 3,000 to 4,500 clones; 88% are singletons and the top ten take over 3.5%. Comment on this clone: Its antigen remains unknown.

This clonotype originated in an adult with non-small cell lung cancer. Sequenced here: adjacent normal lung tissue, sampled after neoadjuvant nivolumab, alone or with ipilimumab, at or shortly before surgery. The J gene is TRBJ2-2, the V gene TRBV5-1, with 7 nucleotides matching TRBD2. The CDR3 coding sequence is TGCGCCAGCAGCCCCGGGACTACCACCGGGGAGCTGTTTTTT. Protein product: CASSPGTTTGELFF.